The 14 T cell receptor beta chains below were found in one sample sequenced in a study of cytomegalovirus exposure and HLA in healthy donors. Researchers ran the PCR with 60 Vbeta and 13 Jbeta primers. The data were produced by immunoSEQ multiplex PCR, yet TCRdb's version contains in-frame clones alone and is incomplete. The sample includes 90,000 to 120,000 clones, about 85% seen only once; the top ten take 2% to 2.5%. Sequenced input: PBMCs. The receptors come from a man in his thirties or forties in good health and CMV-seronegative.

The chain is built from TRBV9 and TRBJ1-1, with D possibly being TRBD1 (5 bases). Germline-derived CDR1 and CDR2 are SGDLS and YYNGEE. Trimming shortened V by 0 bases and J by 0 bases, and 9 bases separated the two germline ends. This CDR3 has 15 amino acids. CDR3 sequence: CASSVAGYMNTEAFF. The CDR3 DNA follows: TGTGCCAGCAGCGTAGCAGGGTATATGAACACTGAAGCTTTCTTT.

This sequence joins TRBV25-1 and TRBJ1-1; D remains ambiguous. The V end was cut by 3 bases, the J end by 8 bases, with 10 bases between. CDR1 and CDR2 (germline): MGHDK, SYGVNS. The length of the CDR3 is 12 residues. The CDR3 protein is CASSDSGREAFF. CDR3 coding DNA: TGTGCCAGCAGTGACAGCGGAAGGGAAGCTTTCTTT.

The CDR3 bases are TGTGCCAGCAGTGCACAGGGGGGGAACACTGAAGCTTTCTTT. Translated: CASSAQGGNTEAFF. The chain employs TRBV6-4 and TRBJ1-1; TRBD1 aligns across 8 bases. The CDR3 extends over 14 amino acids. Germline-derived CDR1 and CDR2 are MRHNA and SNTAGT. V was pared by 4 bases and J by 1 base, with 2 bases of the junction left unmatched.

This clone was recorded once. The V and J genes are TRBV18 and TRBJ2-3; D is ambiguous. From germline, CDR1 is KGHSH and CDR2 LQKENI. V was trimmed by 5 bases and J by 0 bases, leaving 6 bases between them. The CDR3 has 13 amino acids. CDR3 nucleotide sequence: TGTGCCAGCTCAACCACTAGCACAGATACGCAGTATTTT. The encoded protein is CASSTTSTDTQYF.

This clone appeared once. The chain uses TRBV7-6 and TRBJ1-5; 10 positions match TRBD1. V gave up 1 base and J gave up 1 base; unmatched junction bases: 1. This CDR3 contains 16 residues. CDR1 is SGHVS, CDR2 FNYEAQ, per germline. The CDR3 is CASSLGTGGSNQPQHF. For the CDR3, the DNA is TGTGCCAGCAGCTTAGGGACAGGGGGAAGCAATCAGCCCCAGCATTTT. Variable domain in full (rest from reference TRBV7-6 and TRBJ1-5): GAGVSQSPRYKVTKRGQDVALRCDPISGHVSLYWYRQALGQGPEFLTYFNYEAQQDKSGLPNDRFSAERPEGSISTLTIQRTEQRDSAMYRCASSLGTGGSNQPQHFGDGTRLSIL.

This clone was seen a single time. The V and J genes are TRBV9 and TRBJ1-4; D may be TRBD1 (6 bases). Trimming shortened V by 3 bases and J by 2 bases, and 11 bases separated the two germline ends. The CDR3 runs 15 residues. In germline, CDR1 is SGDLS, CDR2 YYNGEE. As DNA, the CDR3 is TGTGCCAGCAGCGAGGGGGGGGTCACTAATGAAAAACTGTTTTTT. This codes for CASSEGGVTNEKLFF.

This clone was detected only once. The rearrangement uses TRBV6-1 and TRBJ2-7, with TRBD1 matching over 10 bases. This CDR3 comprises 15 residues. The V and J ends lost 6 bases and 3 bases, in that order; junction bases with no gene match: 8. Looked up from germline, CDR1 is MNHNS and CDR2 is SASEGT. CDR3 DNA sequence: TGTGCCAGCAGAGGCCGGGACAGGGGCCACTACGAGCAGTACTTC. Translation gives CASRGRDRGHYEQYF.

This chain links TRBV21-1 with TRBJ1-5; the table assigns TRBD1, which was not confirmed against the DNA. TRBV21-1 is designated a pseudogene. CDR3 length: 14 amino acids. The CDR3 sequence: CASSKQGPVQPQHF. The CDR3 bases are TGTGCCAGCAGCAAGCAGGGGCCCGTTCAGCCCCAGCATTTT.

V gene TRBV4-2 combines with J gene TRBJ1-1; 10 positions agree with TRBD1. The CDR3 is made up of 15 amino acids. The V segment lost 0 bases and the J segment 4 bases; nucleotides outside the gene matches: 2. Germline loops: CDR1 LGHNA, CDR2 YNFKEQ. The CDR3 bases are TGTGCCAGCAGCCAAGACCGGGACAGGGGCACTGAAGCTTTCTTT. Its translation is CASSQDRDRGTEAFF.

This chain joins TRBV19 and TRBJ2-1; D is unclear. V lost 4 bases and J 1 base, leaving 5 bases between the germline ends. The CDR3 covers 13 residues. Germline V CDR1 and CDR2: LNHDA, SQIVND (reference sequence). The CDR3 here is CASSTGSYNEQFF. The DNA of the CDR3 is TGTGCCAGTAGTACAGGATCCTACAATGAGCAGTTCTTC.

V is TRBV7-9 and J is TRBJ2-1; 7 bases map to TRBD2. Per germline, CDR1 SEHNR and CDR2 FQNEAQ (reference sequence). The CDR3 spans 16 residues. Unmatched junction bases numbered 9, after V lost 3 bases and J lost 4 bases. As DNA, the CDR3 is TGTGCCAGCAGCTTCTCACCAGCGGGAAATTACAATGAGCAGTTCTTC. Translated: CASSFSPAGNYNEQFF.

V is TRBV4-2 and J is TRBJ2-7; the match to TRBD2 covers 13 bases. Germline V gene lookup returns CDR1 LGHNA and CDR2 YNFKEQ. Germline trimming cut 2 bases from V and 5 bases from J; bases unmatched to any gene: 9. The CDR3 has 17 amino acids. CDR3: CASSQPQLAGGVHEQYF. CDR3 sequence (DNA): TGTGCCAGCAGCCAACCCCAACTAGCGGGAGGGGTCCACGAGCAGTACTTC.

The rearrangement uses TRBV7-2 and TRBJ2-3; D might be TRBD2 (5 bases). Germline CDR1 SGHTA, CDR2 FQGNSA. The V and J ends lost 2 bases and 6 bases respectively, with 12 bases between them. CDR3 length: 14 amino acids. The CDR3, as DNA: TGTGCCAGCAGCTTAAGGAGACTATGGGATACGCAGTATTTT. It specifies CASSLRRLWDTQYF.

On this clone itself: Distinct nucleotide sequences in the sample also encode this CDR3. The gene calls are TRBV6-5 and TRBJ2-7; 10 bases match TRBD2. The J segment lost 6 bases and the V segment lost 6 bases, leaving 8 bases of the junction unmatched. This CDR3 contains 14 residues. CDR1 MNHEY and CDR2 SVGAGI come from the germline V gene. This CDR3 is CASREAGGPFEQYF. In DNA, the CDR3 is TGTGCCAGCAGGGAAGCGGGGGGGCCCTTCGAGCAGTACTTC.